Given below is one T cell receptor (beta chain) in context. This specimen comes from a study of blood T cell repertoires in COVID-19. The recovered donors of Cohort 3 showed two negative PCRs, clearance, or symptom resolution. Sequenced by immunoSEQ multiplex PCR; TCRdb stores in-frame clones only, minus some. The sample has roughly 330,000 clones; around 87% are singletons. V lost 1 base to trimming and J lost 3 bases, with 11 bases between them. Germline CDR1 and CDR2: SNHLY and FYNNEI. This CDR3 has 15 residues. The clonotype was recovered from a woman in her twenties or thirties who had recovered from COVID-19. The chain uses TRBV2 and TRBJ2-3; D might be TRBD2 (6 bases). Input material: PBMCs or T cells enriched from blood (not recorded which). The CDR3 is CASSEVSGVTDTQYF. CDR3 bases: TGTGCCAGCAGTGAAGTCTCGGGGGTTACAGATACGCAGTATTTT.